This T cell receptor (beta chain) was found in a study of blood T cell repertoires in COVID-19 (dated by TCRdb to the early 2020s). In the study overall: Collaborator samples came from the United States, Italy and Spain and covered acute and convalescent phases of COVID-19. The material from the prospective study consisted of cDNA or gDNA derived from T cells, B-cell-depleted T cells, or PBMCs. Deeply sampled blood TCRbeta repertoires from subjects exposed to, actively infected with, or recovered from COVID-19 were included in the dataset. The repertoires were released in a freely available public database intended as a resource for research on the immune response to SARS-CoV-2. The samples were drawn from the first 160 participants of the ongoing ImmuneRACE study and from 950 to 1,500 subjects provided by 6 global collaborators. A de-identified subject ID, COVID-19 status, age in years and sex were almost always included in the sample metadata. Where HLA class I and class II types were available, the types were taken from metadata supplied by the sample provider, not from assay-based typing.

Another Seattle source contributed samples from volunteer blood donors who had recovered from COVID-19. Each collaborating institution followed its own protocols to collect whole blood in K2EDTA tubes. Collaborator samples were shipped for TCRbeta analysis as frozen whole blood, isolated PBMCs, or DNA extracted from either sample type. From its cysteine to its phenylalanine, the CDR3 spans 15 amino acids. Of the read, only the CDR3 DNA is kept; its 45 bases are in frame from base 1. From a lookup of the germline V gene (reference sequence), CDR1 and CDR2 are MNHEY and SMNVEV. The V and J ends are trimmed by 5 bases and 2 bases, leaving 15 bases between them. TCRbeta CDR3 regions were amplified from genomic DNA using the immunoSEQ Assay, a bias-controlled multiplex PCR. Per the source publication's procedure: The number of nucleated cells in each sample was estimated by amplification of reference gene primers within the assay. Sequence reads were collapsed and filtered to measure the absolute abundance of every unique TCRbeta CDR3 rearrangement. For each sample, productive Simpson clonality was calculated by taking the square root of Simpson's diversity index across productive rearrangements. TCRdb took over this immuneACCESS table, retaining in-frame rearrangements with V and J assigned. Such tables are incomplete; in checked studies, under half of the missing clones stem from an unresolved V gene, and the remainder is unexplained. From that table come the V and J calls and clone size; the DNA was used to work out D and trimming. For this sample the table gives some 350,000 clones, of which roughly 89% were detected only once. The top ten hold less than 3.5% of the sample.

Here is what the overall study found, with its caveats: The amount of clinical and demographic metadata varied by source and participant and was provided uncurated.

Turning to this clone: Its specific antigen is unknown. Per-base quality was not reported, and no clone a single base away is much larger than it.

Recombination linked TRBV27 to TRBJ1-1, with a weak D call of TRBD1 (6 bases match). The material sequenced was peripheral blood. This receptor was obtained from a woman aged 18-35 years who had recovered from COVID-19. The nucleotide sequence reads as follows: TGTGCCAGCAGTCCTGACAGGCTGGTAAACACTGAAGCTTTCTTT. Translated, this gives CASSPDRLVNTEAFF.